This T cell receptor (beta chain) stems from a study of Tregs in tolerant kidney transplant recipients. Study overall: Recipients received nonmyeloablative bone marrow transplants from related graft donors, with transient mixed chimerism.

TCRdb's copy holds only in-frame clones and misses some; the assay was immunoSEQ multiplex PCR. The listing records about 52,000 clones. CD4+CD25+CD127- Tregs, CD4+CD25- non-Tregs, CD4 and CD8 cells were sorted. On this clone itself: The antigen is unknown. Read coverage stops 3 residues before the CDR3 terminus; the germline J gene supplies the remainder.

CDR1 LNHDA and CDR2 SQIVND come from the germline V gene (reference sequence). The germline V and J ends were trimmed by 7 bases and 3 bases, with 21 bases remaining between them. This CDR3 comprises 17 residues. Study-wide points: This study did not directly address biological reproducibility.

The specimen was CD4+ T cells from blood, collected before the transplant. The genes are TRBV19 and TRBJ2-2, with D possibly TRBD2 on 6 matching bases. This sequence originates from a human donor who received a combined kidney and bone marrow transplant. The CDR3 loop reads CASTVRKSAGYTGELFF. The sequenced CDR3 bases are TGTGCCAGTACGGTGAGGAAAAGCGCGGGGTACACCGGGGAG. Together with reference TRBV19 and TRBJ2-2, the CDR3 gives the full variable domain: DGGITQSPKYLFRKEGQNVTLSCEQNLNHDAMYWYRQDPGQGLRLIYYSQIVNDFQKGDIAEGYSVSREKKESFPLTVTSAQKNPTAFYLCASTVRKSAGYTGELFFGEGSRLTVL.